Detailed here is one TCR beta chain. The antigen remains unidentified. The data were taken from a study of monozygotic twins with inflammatory bowel disease. Study-wide results and limits: Patient repertoire variability may have increased through differing immunosuppressive treatments. Support was lacking for any single strong IBD-associated signal or clonotype.

Donors each gave approximately 2.5 ml of blood. In germline, CDR1 is SEHNR, CDR2 FQNEAQ (reference sequence). CDR3 length: 15 residues. The unique tags termed UMIs, each holding a 6-nucleotide sample barcode, were added by means of template switching. TCRdb re-analyzed the 5' RACE reads; it lists each CDR3 protein once, without DNA. This table lists over 150,000 distinct CDR3 sequences. The chain employs TRBV7-9 and TRBJ2-1; absent DNA, TCRdb's TRBD2 call cannot be checked. The receptor comes from a human donor with ulcerative colitis or Crohn's disease, or a healthy co-twin of an affected twin (not recorded which). Sequenced: blood. CDR3: CASSQRGREGNEQFF.